The entry below describes one T cell receptor (beta chain). Its target is unknown. These data come from a study of T cells in Graves' hyperthyroidism and ophthalmopathy. The study's findings and limits: Most clonotypes that expanded in the thyroid above 0.001 also showed up in blood.

The authors deemed Graves' hyperthyroidism stable absent ophthalmopathy progression within 18 months. Fresh peripheral blood, about 9.9 ml, yielded the PBMCs. The investigators amplified TCR beta CDR3 regions from RNA transcripts. An initial round of RT-PCR targeting the TCR CDR3 relied on the HTBI primer set. Each CDR3 protein is one row after TCRdb ran MiXCR on the multiplex PCR reads. The table includes 350,000 to 400,000 distinct CDR3 sequences, approximately 15% detected once. The source is a woman younger than 45 with Graves' hyperthyroidism. Sequencing was performed on blood.

CDR3 in amino acids: CASTAGGAAGNTIYF. The CDR3 DNA reads as TGTGCCAGCACTGCCGGGGGGGCCGCTGGAAACACCATATATTTT. The V gene is TRBV9, the J gene TRBJ1-3, with TRBD1 as a possible D gene (6 bases). V dropped 6 bases and J dropped 2 bases, with 15 bases sitting between them. The CDR3 has 15 amino acids. CDR1 is SGDLS, CDR2 YYNGEE, per germline.